One and the same sample provided the 20 T cell receptor beta chains below, sequenced in a study of OX40 agonist ivuxolimab in advanced cancers. Data came from immunoSEQ multiplex PCR; TCRdb stores just in-frame clones and leaves some out. The sample has fewer than 100,000 clones; around 90% are singletons. Sequencing was performed on CD4+ or CD8+ T cells sorted from blood, taken in a trial of the OX40 agonist ivuxolimab. Source of these receptors: an adult with an advanced solid tumor such as melanoma, head and neck, liver or kidney cancer.

The gene calls are TRBV5-1 and TRBJ2-5, with D possibly being TRBD1 or TRBD2 (5 bases each). The CDR3 sequence is 15 residues long. Germline CDR1 reads SGHRS; CDR2 reads YFSETQ. The V gene lost 2 bases and the J gene lost 5 bases, with 16 bases spanning the gap. CDR3 region: CASSLWGSGGETQYF. CDR3 nucleotide sequence: TGCGCCAGCAGCTTATGGGGGTCAGGCGGGGAGACCCAGTACTTC. The complete variable domain, with remaining parts taken from reference TRBV5-1 and TRBJ2-5, reads KAGVTQTPRYLIKTRGQQVTLSCSPISGHRSVSWYQQTPGQGLQFLFEYFSETQRNKGNFPGRFSGRQFSNSRSEMNVSTLELGDSALYLCASSLWGSGGETQYFGPGTRLLVL.

The V call is TRBV9, the J call TRBJ2-3; D is uncertain. Germline CDR1 is SGDLS and CDR2 is YYNGEE. V lost 0 bases to trimming and J lost 4 bases, with 9 bases between them. The CDR3 length is 14 residues. CDR3 bases: TGTGCCAGCAGCGTAGGACCCGAACCAGATACGCAGTATTTT. It translates to CASSVGPEPDTQYF.

The CDR3 DNA reads TGTGCCAGCAGCCAAAGAGGGGGCACTGAAGCTTTCTTT. It translates to CASSQRGGTEAFF. This rearrangement joins TRBV5-4 to TRBJ1-1; D perhaps matches TRBD1 (6 bases). V dropped 4 bases and J dropped 4 bases, with 11 bases sitting between them. The CDR3 loop spans 13 amino acids. The germline V gene encodes CDR1 SGHNT and CDR2 YYREEE (reference sequence).

This clone appeared a few times. A junction boundary mismatches the germline segment, possibly from a read error. The chain has TRBV6-1 and TRBJ2-6; a weak D match, TRBD2 (6 bases). Germline CDR1 and CDR2: MNHNS and SASEGT. The CDR3 length is 19 residues. CDR3 DNA sequence: TGTGCCAGCAGGGAAGAACCGGGGGTGGGGCTCTCTGGGGCCAACGTCCTGACTTTC. This gives the protein CASREEPGVGLSGANVLTF.

The V call is TRBV7-9, the J call TRBJ2-4; D is uncertain. The CDR3 length is 14 residues. The germline gives CDR1 SEHNR, CDR2 FQNEAQ (reference sequence). Trimming left V 1 base short and J 0 bases short, with 4 bases between. CDR3 in DNA: TGTGCCAGCAGCTTAGGTCTAGCCAAAAACATTCAGTACTTC. Its translation is CASSLGLAKNIQYF.

The chain links TRBV5-1 to TRBJ1-2, with D possibly being TRBD1 (5 bases). This CDR3 comprises 14 residues. V was shortened by 2 bases and J by 3 bases, with 11 bases between the two germline ends. CDR1 and CDR2 (germline): SGHRS, YFSETQ. CDR3 coding DNA: TGCGCCAGCAGCTTTCGGCCAGGGCACTATGGCTACACCTTC. Translation gives CASSFRPGHYGYTF.

The chain uses TRBV5-1 and TRBJ1-3, with D hard to call. Germline lookup yields CDR1 SGHRS and CDR2 YFSETQ. Trimming took 3 bases from V and 1 from J, leaving 5 bases between them. The CDR3 is 13 amino acids. This CDR3 reads CASSSQSGNTIYF. Here the CDR3 DNA reads TGCGCCAGCAGCTCCCAATCTGGAAACACCATATATTTT.

V and J are TRBV27 and TRBJ2-1; 9 nucleotides align to TRBD1. The length of the CDR3 is 14 residues. The V segment lost 5 bases and the J segment 3 bases; nucleotides outside the gene matches: 2. Germline assignment: CDR1 MNHEY and CDR2 SMNVEV (reference sequence). CDR3 amino acids: CASSMDRGYNEQFF. The DNA for the CDR3 is TGTGCCAGCAGTATGGACAGGGGCTACAATGAGCAGTTCTTC.

V is TRBV5-4 and J is TRBJ2-2; D gene uncertain. The germline gives CDR1 SGHNT, CDR2 YYREEE (reference sequence). The ends were cut back, 3 bases at V and 4 bases at J, with 4 bases in the middle. The CDR3 runs to 12 residues. CDR3 in DNA: TGTGCCAGCAGCTGGGGCACCGGGGAGCTGTTTTTT. Translation gives CASSWGTGELFF.

J is TRBJ2-1 and V is TRBV18, with 12 nucleotides matching TRBD2. The CDR3 covers 15 residues. V gave up 8 bases and J gave up 4 bases; unmatched junction bases: 6. Per the germline V gene, CDR1 is KGHSH and CDR2 is LQKENI. As DNA, the CDR3 is TGTGCCAGCGGGCTAGCGGGAGGGCTTTACAATGAGCAGTTCTTC. This sequence encodes CASGLAGGLYNEQFF.

The chain has TRBV11-2 and TRBJ2-7; 7 bases agree with TRBD1. Germline CDR1 SGHAT, CDR2 FQNNGV. The trim removed 5 bases at V and 6 bases at J, leaving 13 bases unmatched. CDR3 length equals 15 residues. The CDR3 DNA reads TGTGCCAGCAGCCCCCGACAGGGCCCCAGGGTCGAGCAGTACTTC. It specifies CASSPRQGPRVEQYF.

J is TRBJ2-5 and V is TRBV28; 12 bases map to TRBD2. Germline lookup yields CDR1 MDHEN and CDR2 SYDVKM. The junction had 15 bases not matched to a gene; V was cut back by 6 bases and J by 4 bases. The CDR3 is 18 residues long. The CDR3 DNA follows: TGTGCCAGCAGCTTCGGGCTAGCGGGAGGGCCAGCGACAGAGACCCAGTACTTC. Residues: CASSFGLAGGPATETQYF.

The J gene is TRBJ1-2, the V gene TRBV6-6; TRBD1 matches at 7 bases. With 4 bases clipped from V and 5 bases from J, the junction kept 7 bases outside the gene matches. The germline CDR1 and CDR2 sequences are MNHNY and SVGAGI (reference sequence). There are 14 residues in the CDR3. The CDR3 bases are TGTGCCAGCAGTTTCACAGGGGATTCGTATGGCTACACCTTC. This translates into CASSFTGDSYGYTF.

The gene calls are TRBV4-2 and TRBJ2-7, with 11 bases fitting TRBD2. Germline values: CDR1 LGHNA, CDR2 YNFKEQ. This CDR3 comprises 18 residues. J was trimmed by 0 bases and V by 5 bases; bases with no gene match: 12. This CDR3 reads CASSLATGLAASSYEQYF. The CDR3 nucleotides read TGTGCCAGCAGCTTAGCTACGGGACTAGCGGCTAGCTCCTACGAGCAGTACTTC.

This clone was seen only a few times. The genes are TRBV4-1 and TRBJ1-2; D not resolved. CDR1 and CDR2 (germline): MGHRA, YSYEKL. V was clipped by 5 bases and J by 3 bases, with 13 bases between them. CDR3 length: 14 residues. In DNA form, the CDR3 reads TGCGCCAGCAGCTCCGGCAACCAATACTATGGCTACACCTTC. This codes for CASSSGNQYYGYTF.

J is TRBJ1-1 and V is TRBV27; weak D call: TRBD1 (5 bases). The CDR3 sequence is 14 residues long. The V and J ends lost 5 bases and 4 bases respectively, with 14 bases between them. Germline values: CDR1 MNHEY, CDR2 SMNVEV (reference sequence). For the CDR3, the DNA is TGTGCCAGCAGTGCAACAGGCACGGGCACTGAAGCTTTCTTT. Amino acid sequence: CASSATGTGTEAFF.

The V call is TRBV28, the J call TRBJ2-7, with a weak D call TRBD1 (6 bases). CDR3 length: 15 amino acids. V was pared by 3 bases and J by 3 bases, with 15 bases between. Germline V gene lookup returns CDR1 MDHEN and CDR2 SYDVKM. The CDR3 DNA follows: TGTGCCAGCAGTTTGGCGGACAGTACCCACTACGAGCAGTACTTC. It yields the protein CASSLADSTHYEQYF.

The chain has TRBV19 and TRBJ1-3, with D unclear. The CDR3 covers 15 residues. Germline values: CDR1 LNHDA, CDR2 SQIVND (reference sequence). Deletions cut 5 bases from V and 4 bases from J, with 15 bases between. As DNA, the CDR3 is TGTGCCAGTAGTCCTCCGGGAATGATCGGAAACACCATATATTTT. Amino acids: CASSPPGMIGNTIYF.

The chain combines TRBV11-3 with TRBJ2-1, with a possible D match to TRBD2 (6 bases). Germline V CDR1 and CDR2: SGHNT, YENEEA. Trimming removed 0 bases from V and 6 bases from J, with 18 bases in between. There are 17 residues in the CDR3. In DNA, the CDR3 is TGTGCCAGCAGCTTAGAACGCCCCACCGGGACTGTCAATGAGCAGTTCTTC. This encodes CASSLERPTGTVNEQFF.

The chain joins TRBV7-3 to TRBJ2-1, with TRBD2 matching over 10 bases. CDR1 is SGHTA, CDR2 FQGTGA, per germline. CDR3 length equals 16 residues. Trimming took 6 bases from V and 1 from J; bases not matched to a gene: 6. The chain's CDR3 is CASSRRLAGSYNEQFF. In DNA, the CDR3 is TGTGCCAGCAGTCGCAGACTAGCGGGTTCCTACAATGAGCAGTTCTTC.